The present T cell receptor beta chain was sequenced within a study of cytomegalovirus exposure and HLA in healthy donors. Vbeta (60) and Jbeta (13) primers were used in the PCR. Sequencing was performed with immunoSEQ multiplex PCR; in TCRdb, only in-frame clones are kept and a portion is missing. The table has 75,000 to 100,000 clones, roughly 70% seen once; the top ten hold around 1.8%. A note on this clone: Antigen specificity is unknown.

Study-wide findings and caveats: Among TCR beta chains, those listed as cytomegalovirus-associated numbered more than 150. An Asian-associated ancestry cluster reportedly showed fewer N-insertions than the approximately 660-donor mean in a later analysis. For most subjects, TCR beta sequences were reported to predict HLA-A and HLA-B alleles with accuracy. Using the classifier, cytomegalovirus status was reportedly diagnosed with high specificity and sensitivity.

J lost 7 bases, V lost 4 bases, and 23 bases had no gene match. The CDR3 has 20 residues. Per germline, CDR1 SGHRS and CDR2 YFSETQ. The V gene is TRBV5-1, the J gene TRBJ2-1, with 10 bases that match TRBD2. Material for sequencing was PBMCs. This TCR was sampled from a male donor in good health and CMV-seronegative. DNA for the CDR3: TGCGCCAGCAGCCCCCGTCTAGCGGGAGTATCATTGGGTTCAGGAAATGAGCAGTTCTTC. This encodes CASSPRLAGVSLGSGNEQFF.